The present T cell receptor (beta chain) was sequenced within a study of identical twins. The donor group consisted entirely of healthy Caucasians. TCRdb re-called the 5' RACE reads with MiXCR, one entry per CDR3 protein. The table has some 710,000 distinct CDR3 sequences, roughly 6% seen once. This clonotype was recorded at least ten times. The sequence derives from a man younger than 35 in good health. The sample consisted of naive T cells sorted from blood.

The CDR3 nucleotides read TGTGCCAGCAGTTTAGGGGGCGGGGAGCTGTTTTTT. Residues: CASSLGGGELFF. V and J are TRBV27 and TRBJ2-2; D assignment may be TRBD1 or TRBD2 (5 bases each). The V gene lost 2 bases and the J gene lost 7 bases, with 5 bases spanning the gap. CDR1 is MNHEY, CDR2 SMNVEV, per germline (reference sequence). The CDR3 loop spans 12 amino acids.